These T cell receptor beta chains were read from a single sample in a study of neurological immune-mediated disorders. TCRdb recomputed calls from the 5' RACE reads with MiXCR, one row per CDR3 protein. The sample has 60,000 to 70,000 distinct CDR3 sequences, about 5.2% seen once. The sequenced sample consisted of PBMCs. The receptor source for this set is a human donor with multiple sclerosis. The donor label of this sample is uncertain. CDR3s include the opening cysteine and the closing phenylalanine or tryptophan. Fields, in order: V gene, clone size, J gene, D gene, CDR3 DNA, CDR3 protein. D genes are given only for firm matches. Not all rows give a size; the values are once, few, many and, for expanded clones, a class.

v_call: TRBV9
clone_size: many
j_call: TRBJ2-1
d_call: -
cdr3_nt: TGTGCCAGCAGCGTAGGGGACACCTACAATGAGCAGTTCTTC
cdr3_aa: CASSVGDTYNEQFF

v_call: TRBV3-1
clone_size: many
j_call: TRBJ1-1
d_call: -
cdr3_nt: TGTGCCAGCAGTCCCAACGTCCGTCGGGGTAGGGACACTGAAGCTTTCTTT
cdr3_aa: CASSPNVRRGRDTEAFF

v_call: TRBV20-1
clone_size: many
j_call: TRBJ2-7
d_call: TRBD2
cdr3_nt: TGCAGTGCCACGAGCGGGGGGGCCGAGGTCTACGAGCAGTACTTC
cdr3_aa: CSATSGGAEVYEQYF

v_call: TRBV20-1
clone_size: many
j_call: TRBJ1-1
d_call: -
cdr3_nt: TGCAGTGCTAGAGATATACAGAAGAACACTGAAGCTTTCTTT
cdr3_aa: CSARDIQKNTEAFF

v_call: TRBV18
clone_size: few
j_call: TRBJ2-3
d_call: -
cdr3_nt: TGTGCCAGCTCACCACCGGGCCCCGGGGGCGCAGGGGATACGCAGTATTTT
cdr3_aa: CASSPPGPGGAGDTQYF

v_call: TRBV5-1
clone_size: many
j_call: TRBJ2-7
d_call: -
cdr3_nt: TGCGCCAGCAGCTTGGAAGGGGGTTACGAGCAGTACTTC
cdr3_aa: CASSLEGGYEQYF

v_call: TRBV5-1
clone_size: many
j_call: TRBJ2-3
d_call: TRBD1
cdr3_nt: TGCGCCAGCAGCTTGTGGTCGGGACAGAATACAGATACGCAGTATTTT
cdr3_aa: CASSLWSGQNTDTQYF

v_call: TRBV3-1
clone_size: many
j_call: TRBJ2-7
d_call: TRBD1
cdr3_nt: TGTGCCAGCAGCCAGGGACAGGGGGTTCGCGAGCAGTACTTC
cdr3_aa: CASSQGQGVREQYF

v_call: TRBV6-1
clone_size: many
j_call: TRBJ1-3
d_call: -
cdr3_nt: TGTGCCACTTCGTTCGTGGTAGCTGGAAACACCATATATTTT
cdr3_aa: CATSFVVAGNTIYF

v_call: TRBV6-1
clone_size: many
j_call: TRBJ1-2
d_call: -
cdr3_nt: TGTGCCAGCAGTGAAGCGGGGGGTGGGGGAGGCGGCTACACCTTC
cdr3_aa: CASSEAGGGGGGYTF

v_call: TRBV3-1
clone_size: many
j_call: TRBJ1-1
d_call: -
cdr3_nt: TGTGCCAGCAAACTGACAGAATTGCCCGAAGCTTTCTTT
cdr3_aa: CASKLTELPEAFF

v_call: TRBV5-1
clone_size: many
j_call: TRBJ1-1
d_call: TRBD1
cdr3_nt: TGCGCCAGCAGCTTGGCCCCTACCGGACAGGGCACTGAAGCTTTCTTT
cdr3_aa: CASSLAPTGQGTEAFF

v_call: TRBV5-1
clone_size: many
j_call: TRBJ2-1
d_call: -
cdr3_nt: TGCGCCAGCAGCTTAGACAGGCCCAATGAGCAGTTCTTC
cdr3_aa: CASSLDRPNEQFF

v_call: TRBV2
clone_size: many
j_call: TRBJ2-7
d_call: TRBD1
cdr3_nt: TGTGCCAGCAGACTAGGACAGGGGATCTACGAGCAGTACTTC
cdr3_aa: CASRLGQGIYEQYF

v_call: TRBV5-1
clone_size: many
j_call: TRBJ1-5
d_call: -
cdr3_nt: TGCGCCAGCAGCTTGTGGGTAGGGGATCAGCCCCAGCATTTT
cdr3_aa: CASSLWVGDQPQHF

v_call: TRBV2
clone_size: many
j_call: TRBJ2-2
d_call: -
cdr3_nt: TGTGCCAGCAGGGGTTCAGGGGCCGGGGAGCTGTTTTTT
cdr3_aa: CASRGSGAGELFF

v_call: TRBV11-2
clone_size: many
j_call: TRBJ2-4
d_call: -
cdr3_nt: TGTGCCAGCAGCTTAGAGGGAGGACCTAGGATTCAGTACTTC
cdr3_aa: CASSLEGGPRIQYF

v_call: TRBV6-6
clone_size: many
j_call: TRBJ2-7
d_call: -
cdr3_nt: TGTGCCACCGGGACCTACGAGCAGTACTTC
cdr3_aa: CATGTYEQYF

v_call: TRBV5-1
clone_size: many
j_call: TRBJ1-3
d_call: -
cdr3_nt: TGCGCCAGCACCCTCGGCCCTGGAAACACCATATATTTT
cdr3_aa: CASTLGPGNTIYF

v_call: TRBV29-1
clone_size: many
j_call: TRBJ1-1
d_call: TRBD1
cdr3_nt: TGCAGCGTTGAATTTCAGGCAGGGGGCACTGAAGCTTTCTTT
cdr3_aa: CSVEFQAGGTEAFF

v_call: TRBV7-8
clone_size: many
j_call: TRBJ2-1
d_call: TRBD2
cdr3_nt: TGTGCCAGCAGCTTAGGCCGGGGAAGGACTAGCGGGGGGCCGCAGTTCTTC
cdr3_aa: CASSLGRGRTSGGPQFF

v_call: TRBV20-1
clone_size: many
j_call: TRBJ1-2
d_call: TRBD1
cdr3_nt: TGCAGTGCTAGACCGGGACAGGATGGCTACACCTTC
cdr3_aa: CSARPGQDGYTF

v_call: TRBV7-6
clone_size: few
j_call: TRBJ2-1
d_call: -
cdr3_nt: TGTGCCAGCAGCTTAGCCGGCAGCTACAATGAGCAGTTCTTC
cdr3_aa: CASSLAGSYNEQFF

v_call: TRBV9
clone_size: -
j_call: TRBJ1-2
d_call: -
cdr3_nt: TGTGCCAGCAGCGTAGATGAAGGGTATGGCTACACCTTC
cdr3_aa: CASSVDEGYGYTF

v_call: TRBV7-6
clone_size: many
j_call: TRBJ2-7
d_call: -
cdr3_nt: TGTGCCAGCAGCAAGGGGAGCAACGAGCAGTACTTC
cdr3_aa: CASSKGSNEQYF

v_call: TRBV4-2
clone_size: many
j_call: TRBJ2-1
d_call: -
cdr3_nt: TGTGCCAGCAGCCAGGGACGGCTCGGGGGGCAGTTCTTC
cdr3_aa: CASSQGRLGGQFF

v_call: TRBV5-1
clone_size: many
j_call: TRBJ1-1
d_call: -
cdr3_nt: TGCGCCAGCAGCTCATCCTCCGGGGAGTTGACTGAAGCTTTCTTT
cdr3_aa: CASSSSSGELTEAFF

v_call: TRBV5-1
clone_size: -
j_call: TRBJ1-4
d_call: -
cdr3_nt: TGCGCCAGCAGCCCGGCGGGGGGAGGAGATGAAAAACTGTTTTTT
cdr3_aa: CASSPAGGGDEKLFF

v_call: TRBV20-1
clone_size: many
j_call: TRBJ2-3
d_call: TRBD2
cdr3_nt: TGCAGTGCTACCTCGGGGGGGGCAGGTTATGTAGATACGCAGTATTTT
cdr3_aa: CSATSGGAGYVDTQYF

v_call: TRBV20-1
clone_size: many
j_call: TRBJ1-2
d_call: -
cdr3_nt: TGCAGTGCTGCCGGGACAAGTCTCTATGGCTACACCTTC
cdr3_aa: CSAAGTSLYGYTF

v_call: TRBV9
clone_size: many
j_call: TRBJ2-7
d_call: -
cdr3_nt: TGTGCCAGCAGCGTAGAAGGGGGGGCGTCCTACGAGCAGTACTTC
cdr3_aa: CASSVEGGASYEQYF

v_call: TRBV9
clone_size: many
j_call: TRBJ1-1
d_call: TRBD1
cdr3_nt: TGTGCCAGCAGCGAGGCAGGGGGGATAGTCTCTGAAGCTTTCTTT
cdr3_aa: CASSEAGGIVSEAFF

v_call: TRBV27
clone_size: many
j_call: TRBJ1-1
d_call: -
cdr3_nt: TGTGCCAGCAGTGACGTGGGGAGGACTGAAGCTTTCTTT
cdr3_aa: CASSDVGRTEAFF

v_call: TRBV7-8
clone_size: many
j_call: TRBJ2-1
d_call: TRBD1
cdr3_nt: TGTGCCAGCAGCTTAGCTGGAACGGGACAGCGTGTGTACAATGAGCAGTTCTTC
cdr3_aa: CASSLAGTGQRVYNEQFF

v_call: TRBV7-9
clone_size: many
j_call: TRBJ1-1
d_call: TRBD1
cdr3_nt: TGTGCCAGCAGCCCGGGACAGACGAACACTGAAGCTTTCTTT
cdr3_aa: CASSPGQTNTEAFF

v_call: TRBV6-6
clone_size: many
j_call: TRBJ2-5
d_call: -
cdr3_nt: TGTGCCAGCAGCTCAAAGATGGGTGGCCAAGAGACCCAGTACTTC
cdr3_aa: CASSSKMGGQETQYF

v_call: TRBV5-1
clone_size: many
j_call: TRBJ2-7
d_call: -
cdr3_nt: TGCGCCAGCAGCTACGCGGGGCTCTCCTACGAGCAGTACTTC
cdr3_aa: CASSYAGLSYEQYF

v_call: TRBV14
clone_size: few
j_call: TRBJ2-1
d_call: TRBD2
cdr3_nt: TGTGCCAGCAGCCAAGGCATAGGGACTAGCGTAATAAATGAGCAGTTCTTC
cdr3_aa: CASSQGIGTSVINEQFF

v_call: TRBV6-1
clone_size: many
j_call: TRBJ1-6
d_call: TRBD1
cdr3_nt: TGTGCCACCCCCGGGACAGGGGACTCACCCCTCCACTTT
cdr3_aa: CATPGTGDSPLHF

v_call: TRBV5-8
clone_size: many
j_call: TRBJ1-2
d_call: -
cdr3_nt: TGTGCCAGCAGCGTATATGGCTACACCTTC
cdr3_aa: CASSVYGYTF

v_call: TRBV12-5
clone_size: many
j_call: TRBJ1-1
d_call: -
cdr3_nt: TGTGCTAGTGGCCCCTACGAGTGGTTTATGAACACTGAAGCTTTCTTT
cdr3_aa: CASGPYEWFMNTEAFF

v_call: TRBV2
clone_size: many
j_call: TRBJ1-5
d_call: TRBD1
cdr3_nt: TGTGCCAGCAGTAAAGGACAGGCTCGGGACCAGCCCCAGCATTTT
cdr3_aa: CASSKGQARDQPQHF

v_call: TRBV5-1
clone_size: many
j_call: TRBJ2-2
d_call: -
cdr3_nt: TGCGCCAGCAGCTTGGCCCTGAACACCGGGGAGCTGTTTTTT
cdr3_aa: CASSLALNTGELFF

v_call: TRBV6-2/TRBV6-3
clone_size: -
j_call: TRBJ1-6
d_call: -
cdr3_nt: TGTGCCAGCAGTTTGTTGGGGGCTGGGATTTCCCTCCACTTT
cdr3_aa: CASSLLGAGISLHF

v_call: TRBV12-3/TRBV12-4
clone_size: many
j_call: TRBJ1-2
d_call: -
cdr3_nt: TGTGCCAGCAGCCAACAGGGTAACTATGGCTACACCTTC
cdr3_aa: CASSQQGNYGYTF

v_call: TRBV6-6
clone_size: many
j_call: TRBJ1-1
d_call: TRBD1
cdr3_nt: TGTGCCAGCAGTTACAGGGACAGATACACTGAAGCTTTCTTT
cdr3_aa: CASSYRDRYTEAFF

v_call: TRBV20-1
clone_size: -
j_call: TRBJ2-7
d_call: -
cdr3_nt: TGCAGTGCTAGAGACAGGGACACTGGATCCTACGAGCAGTACTTC
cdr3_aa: CSARDRDTGSYEQYF

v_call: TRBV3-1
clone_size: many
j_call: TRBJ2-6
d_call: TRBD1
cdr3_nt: TGTGCCAGCAGCCACCCCGGACAGGGCTACAACGTCCTGACTTTC
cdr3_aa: CASSHPGQGYNVLTF

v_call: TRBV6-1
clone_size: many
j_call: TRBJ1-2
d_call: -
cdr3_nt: TGTGCCAGCAGTGAAATGGCCACGGTGGCATATGGCTACACCTTC
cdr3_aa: CASSEMATVAYGYTF

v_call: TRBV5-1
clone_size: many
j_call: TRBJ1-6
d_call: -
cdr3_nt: TGCGCCAGCAGCTGGGGCGGAGGGGAAGGGTCACCCCTCCACTTT
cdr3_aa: CASSWGGGEGSPLHF

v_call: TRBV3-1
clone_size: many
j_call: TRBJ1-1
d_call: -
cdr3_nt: TGTGCCAGCAGCCAAGATACGGGAGGTCGTAGGGCTTTCTTT
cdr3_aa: CASSQDTGGRRAFF

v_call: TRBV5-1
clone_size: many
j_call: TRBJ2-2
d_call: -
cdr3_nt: TGCGCCAGCAGCTTCTACACCGGGGAGCTGTTTTTT
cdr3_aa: CASSFYTGELFF

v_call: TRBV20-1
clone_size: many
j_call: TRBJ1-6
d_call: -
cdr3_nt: TGCAGTGCTATCAGTACGGGGTCAAGGCAGCCCCTCCACTTT
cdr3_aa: CSAISTGSRQPLHF

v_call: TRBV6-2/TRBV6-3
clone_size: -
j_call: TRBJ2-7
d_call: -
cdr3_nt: TGTGCCAGCAGGACAGAGCGGACCTCCTACGAGCAGTACTTC
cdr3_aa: CASRTERTSYEQYF

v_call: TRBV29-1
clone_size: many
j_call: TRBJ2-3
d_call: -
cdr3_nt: TGCAGCGTTGAAGGGCAGGGTCGCCCAGATACGCAGTATTTT
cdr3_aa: CSVEGQGRPDTQYF

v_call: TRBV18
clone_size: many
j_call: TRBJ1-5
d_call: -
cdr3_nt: TGTGCCAGCTCACCCTCGGAGGATCAGCCCCAGCATTTT
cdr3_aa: CASSPSEDQPQHF

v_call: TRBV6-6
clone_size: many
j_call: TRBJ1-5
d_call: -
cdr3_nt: TGTGCCAGTAGGGGGGGACTTAGCAATCAGCCCCAGCATTTT
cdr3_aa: CASRGGLSNQPQHF

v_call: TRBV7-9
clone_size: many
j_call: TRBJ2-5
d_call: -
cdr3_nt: TGTGCCAGCAGCTTATTCCAGGGTAGGAGGGAGACCCAGTACTTC
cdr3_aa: CASSLFQGRRETQYF

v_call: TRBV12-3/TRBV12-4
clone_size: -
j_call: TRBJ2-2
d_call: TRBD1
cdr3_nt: TGTGCCAGCAGTTTACATCGTTTGGGACAGGGGGCATCCGGGGAGCTGTTTTTT
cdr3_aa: CASSLHRLGQGASGELFF